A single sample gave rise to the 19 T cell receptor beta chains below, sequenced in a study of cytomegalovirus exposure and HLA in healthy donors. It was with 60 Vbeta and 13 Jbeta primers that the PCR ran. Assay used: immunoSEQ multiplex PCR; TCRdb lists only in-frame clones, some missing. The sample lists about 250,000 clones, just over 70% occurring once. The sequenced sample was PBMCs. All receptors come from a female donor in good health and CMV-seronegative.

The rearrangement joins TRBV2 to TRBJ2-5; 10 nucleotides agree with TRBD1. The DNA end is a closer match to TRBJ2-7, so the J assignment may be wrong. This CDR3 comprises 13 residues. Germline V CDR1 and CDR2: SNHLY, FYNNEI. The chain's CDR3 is CASNLGTGDEQYF. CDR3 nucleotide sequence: TGTGCCAGCAATTTGGGGACAGGGGACGAGCAGTACTTC.

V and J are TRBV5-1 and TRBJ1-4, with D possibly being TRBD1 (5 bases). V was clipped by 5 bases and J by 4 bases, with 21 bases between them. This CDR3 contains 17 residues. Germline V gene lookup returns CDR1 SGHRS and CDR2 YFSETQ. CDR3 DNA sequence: TGCGCCAGCAGAGAAGGATTTAGGGGTGGTTTTAATGAAAAACTGTTTTTT. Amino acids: CASREGFRGGFNEKLFF.

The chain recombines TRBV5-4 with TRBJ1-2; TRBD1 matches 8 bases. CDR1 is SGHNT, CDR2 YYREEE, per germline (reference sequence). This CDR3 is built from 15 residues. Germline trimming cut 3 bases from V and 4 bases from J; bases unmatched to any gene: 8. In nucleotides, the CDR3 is TGTGCCAGCAGCTCGTCAGGGGGCGCGAGCTATGGCTACACCTTC. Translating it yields CASSSSGGASYGYTF.

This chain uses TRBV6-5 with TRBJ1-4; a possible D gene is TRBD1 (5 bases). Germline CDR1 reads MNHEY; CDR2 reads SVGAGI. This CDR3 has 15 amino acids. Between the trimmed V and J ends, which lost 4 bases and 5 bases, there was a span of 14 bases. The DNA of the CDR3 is TGTGCCAGCAGTTCCGCGCGGGGGAGGAATGAAAAACTGTTTTTT. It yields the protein CASSSARGRNEKLFF.

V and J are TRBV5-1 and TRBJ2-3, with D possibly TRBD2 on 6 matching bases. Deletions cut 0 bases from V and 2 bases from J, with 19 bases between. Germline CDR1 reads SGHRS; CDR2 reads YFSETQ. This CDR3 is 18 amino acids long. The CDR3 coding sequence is TGCGCCAGCAGCTTGGCCCGGGTCCCTAGCGCAATCACAGATACGCAGTATTTT. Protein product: CASSLARVPSAITDTQYF.

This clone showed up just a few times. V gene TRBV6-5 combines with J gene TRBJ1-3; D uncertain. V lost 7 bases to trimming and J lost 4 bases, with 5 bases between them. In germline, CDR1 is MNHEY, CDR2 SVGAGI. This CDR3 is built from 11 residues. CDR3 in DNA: TGTGCCAGCACCGGGGGAAACACCATATATTTT. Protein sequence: CASTGGNTIYF.

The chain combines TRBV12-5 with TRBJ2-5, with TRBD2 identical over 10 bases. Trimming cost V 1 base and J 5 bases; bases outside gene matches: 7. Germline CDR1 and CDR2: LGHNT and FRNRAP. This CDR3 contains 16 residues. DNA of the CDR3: TGTGCTAGTGGTTTGGGTACGGGGACTAGCGCGGAGACCCAGTACTTC. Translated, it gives CASGLGTGTSAETQYF.

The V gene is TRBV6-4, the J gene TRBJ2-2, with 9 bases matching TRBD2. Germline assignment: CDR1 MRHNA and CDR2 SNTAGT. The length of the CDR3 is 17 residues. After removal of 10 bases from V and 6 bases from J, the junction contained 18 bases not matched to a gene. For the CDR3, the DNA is TGTGCCACACAAGGGGCGGGGGCGGGAGGGCCCGCCGGGGAGCTGTTTTTT. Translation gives CATQGAGAGGPAGELFF.

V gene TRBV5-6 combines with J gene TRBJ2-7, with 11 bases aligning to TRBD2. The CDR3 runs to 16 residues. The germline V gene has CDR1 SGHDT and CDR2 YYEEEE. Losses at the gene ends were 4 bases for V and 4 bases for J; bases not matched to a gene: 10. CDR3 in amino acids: CASSGGAGTSGYEQYF. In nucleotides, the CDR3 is TGTGCCAGCAGCGGTGGGGCCGGGACTAGCGGTTACGAGCAGTACTTC.

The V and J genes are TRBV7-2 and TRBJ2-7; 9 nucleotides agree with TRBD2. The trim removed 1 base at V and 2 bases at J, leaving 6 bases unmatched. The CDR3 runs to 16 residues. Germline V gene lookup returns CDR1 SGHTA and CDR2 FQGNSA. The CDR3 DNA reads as TGTGCCAGCAGCTTAGATCCAGCGGGAGGACCCTACGAGCAGTACTTC. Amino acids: CASSLDPAGGPYEQYF.

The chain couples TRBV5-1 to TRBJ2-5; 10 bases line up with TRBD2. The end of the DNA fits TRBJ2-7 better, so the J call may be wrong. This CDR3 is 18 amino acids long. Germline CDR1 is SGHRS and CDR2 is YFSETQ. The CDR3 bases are TGCGCCAGCAGCTATGGGACTAGCGTCTACACGAGCTCCTACGAGCAGTACTTC. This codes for CASSYGTSVYTSSYEQYF.

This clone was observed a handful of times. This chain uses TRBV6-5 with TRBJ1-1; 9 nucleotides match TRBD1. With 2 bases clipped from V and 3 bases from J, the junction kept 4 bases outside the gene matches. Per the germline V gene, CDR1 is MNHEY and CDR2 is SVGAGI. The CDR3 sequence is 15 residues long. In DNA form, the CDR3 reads TGTGCCAGCAGTTACCGGGGACAGGGAGACACTGAAGCTTTCTTT. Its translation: CASSYRGQGDTEAFF.

CDR3 in DNA: TGTGCCAGCAGCTCCACACGTCCGGGCTACGAGCAGTACTTC. It codes for CASSSTRPGYEQYF. The gene calls are TRBV7-8 and TRBJ2-7, with no clear D. Germline V gene lookup returns CDR1 SGHVS and CDR2 FQNEAQ. This CDR3 comprises 14 residues. With 4 bases removed from V and 3 bases from J, the gap between germline ends came to 13 bases.

The DNA of the CDR3 is TGTGCCAGCAGTCCCCGAGGGGGTCTCATGAACACTGAAGCTTTCTTT. Protein sequence: CASSPRGGLMNTEAFF. This chain links TRBV27 with TRBJ1-1; a weak D match, TRBD1 (6 bases). Germline values: CDR1 MNHEY, CDR2 SMNVEV (reference sequence). V lost 5 bases to trimming and J lost 0 bases, with 16 bases between them. The CDR3 totals 16 residues.

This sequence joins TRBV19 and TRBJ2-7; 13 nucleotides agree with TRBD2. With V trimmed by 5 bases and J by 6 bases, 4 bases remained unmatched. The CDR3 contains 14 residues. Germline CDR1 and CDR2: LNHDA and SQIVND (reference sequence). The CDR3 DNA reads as TGTGCCAGTAGTCCCGGACTAGCGGGAGTCGAGCAGTACTTC. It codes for CASSPGLAGVEQYF.

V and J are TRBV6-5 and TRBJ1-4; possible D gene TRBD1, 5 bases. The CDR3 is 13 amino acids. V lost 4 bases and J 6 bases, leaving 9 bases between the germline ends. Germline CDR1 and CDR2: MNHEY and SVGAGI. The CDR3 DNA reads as TGTGCCAGCAGTTTGACAGCACATGAAAAACTGTTTTTT. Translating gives CASSLTAHEKLFF.

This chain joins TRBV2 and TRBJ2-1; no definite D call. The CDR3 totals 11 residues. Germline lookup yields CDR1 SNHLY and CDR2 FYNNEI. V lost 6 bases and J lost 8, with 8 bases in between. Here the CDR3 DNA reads TGTGCCAGCAGCATGACTTATGAGCAGTTCTTC. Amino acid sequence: CASSMTYEQFF.

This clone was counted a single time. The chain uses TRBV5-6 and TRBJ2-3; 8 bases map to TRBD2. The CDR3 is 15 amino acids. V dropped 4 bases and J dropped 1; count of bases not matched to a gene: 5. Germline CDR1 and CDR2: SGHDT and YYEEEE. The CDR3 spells CASSISTSGTDTQYF. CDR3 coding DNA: TGTGCCAGCAGCATTTCGACTAGCGGCACAGATACGCAGTATTTT. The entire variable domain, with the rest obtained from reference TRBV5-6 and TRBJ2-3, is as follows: DAGVTQSPTHLIKTRGQQVTLRCSPKSGHDTVSWYQQALGQGPQFIFQYYEEEERQRGNFPDRFSGHQFPNYSSELNVNALLLGDSALYLCASSISTSGTDTQYFGPGTRLTVL.

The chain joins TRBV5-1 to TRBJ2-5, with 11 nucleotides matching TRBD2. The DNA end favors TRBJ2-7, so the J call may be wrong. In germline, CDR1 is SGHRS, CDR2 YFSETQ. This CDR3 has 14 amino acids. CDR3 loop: CASSPGLAVNEQYF. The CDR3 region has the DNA TGCGCCAGCAGCCCGGGACTAGCGGTTAACGAGCAGTACTTC.